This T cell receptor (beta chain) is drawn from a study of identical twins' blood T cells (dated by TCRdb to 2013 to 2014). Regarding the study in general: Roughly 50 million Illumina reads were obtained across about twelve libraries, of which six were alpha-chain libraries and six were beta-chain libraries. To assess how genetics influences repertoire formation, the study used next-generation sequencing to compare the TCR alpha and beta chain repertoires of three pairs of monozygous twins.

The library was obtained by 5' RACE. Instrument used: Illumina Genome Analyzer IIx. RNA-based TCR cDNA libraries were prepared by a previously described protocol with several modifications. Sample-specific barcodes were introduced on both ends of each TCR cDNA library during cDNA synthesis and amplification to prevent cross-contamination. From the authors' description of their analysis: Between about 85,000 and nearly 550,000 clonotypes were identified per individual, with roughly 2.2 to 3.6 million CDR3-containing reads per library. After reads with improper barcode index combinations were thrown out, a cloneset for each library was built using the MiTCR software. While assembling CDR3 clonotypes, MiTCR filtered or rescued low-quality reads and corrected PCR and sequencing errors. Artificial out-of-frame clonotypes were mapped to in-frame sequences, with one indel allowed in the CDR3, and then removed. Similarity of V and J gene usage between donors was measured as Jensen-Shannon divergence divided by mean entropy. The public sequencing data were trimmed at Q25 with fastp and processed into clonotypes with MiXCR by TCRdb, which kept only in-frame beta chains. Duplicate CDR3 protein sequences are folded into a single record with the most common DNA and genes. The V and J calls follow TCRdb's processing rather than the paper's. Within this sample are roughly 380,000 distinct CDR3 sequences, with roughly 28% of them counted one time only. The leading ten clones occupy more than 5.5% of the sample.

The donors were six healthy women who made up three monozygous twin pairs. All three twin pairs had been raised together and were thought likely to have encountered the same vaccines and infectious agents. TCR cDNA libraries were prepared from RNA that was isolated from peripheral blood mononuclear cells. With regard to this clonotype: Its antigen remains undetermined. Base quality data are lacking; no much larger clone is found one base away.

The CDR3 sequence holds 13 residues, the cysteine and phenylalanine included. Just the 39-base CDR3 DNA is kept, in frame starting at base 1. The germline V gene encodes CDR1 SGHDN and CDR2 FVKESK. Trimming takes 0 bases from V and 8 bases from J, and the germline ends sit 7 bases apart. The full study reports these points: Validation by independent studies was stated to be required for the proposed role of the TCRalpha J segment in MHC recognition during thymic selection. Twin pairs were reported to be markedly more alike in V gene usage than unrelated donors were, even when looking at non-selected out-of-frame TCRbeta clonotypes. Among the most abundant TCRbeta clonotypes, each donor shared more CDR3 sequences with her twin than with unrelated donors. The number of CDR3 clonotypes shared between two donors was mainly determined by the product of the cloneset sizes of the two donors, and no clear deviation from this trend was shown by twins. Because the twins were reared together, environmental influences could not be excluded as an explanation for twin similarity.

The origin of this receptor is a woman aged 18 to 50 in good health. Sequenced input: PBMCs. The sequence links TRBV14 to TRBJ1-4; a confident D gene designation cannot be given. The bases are TGTGCCAGCAGCCAAGATACCGGAGAAAAACTGTTTTTT. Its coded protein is CASSQDTGEKLFF.